This T cell receptor (beta chain) was observed in a study of cytomegalovirus exposure and HLA in healthy donors. Notes on the study in general: A missense DCLRE1C variant was associated with V- and J-gene trimming of TCR beta chains in a later analysis, and an independent cohort replicated the association.

Germline lookup yields CDR1 SEHNR and CDR2 FQNEAQ (reference sequence). This CDR3 is 14 amino acids long. A remark on this clone: What it recognizes is unknown. The germline gene is not matched at one end of the junction; a read error may be the cause.

Both 60 Vbeta primers and 13 Jbeta primers went into the PCR. TCRdb's copy holds only in-frame clones and misses some; the assay was immunoSEQ multiplex PCR. The table records about 160,000 clones, 80% of them present only once. The chain has TRBV7-9 and TRBJ2-3, with D perhaps matching TRBD1 (5 bases). The sequencing sample was made of PBMCs. This clonotype originated in a male donor in good health and CMV-seropositive. The CDR3 bases are TGTTCCAGCAGCTCGTCCACAGGCCCAGATACGCAGTATTTT. This sequence encodes CSSSSSTGPDTQYF. The full variable domain, in which reference TRBV7-9 and TRBJ2-3 provide the parts outside the CDR3, is DTGVSQNPRHKITKRGQNVTFRCDPISEHNRLYWYRQTLGQGPEFLTYFQNEAQLEKSRLLSDRFSAERPKGSFSTLEIQRTEQGDSAMYLCSSSSSTGPDTQYFGPGTRLTVL.